The clone carrying this TCR beta chain appeared a few times. This CDR3 region has 15 residues. The germline V gene has CDR1 KGHSH and CDR2 LQKENI. The V and J ends lost 0 bases and 4 bases, in that order; junction bases with no gene match: 1. This sample is part of a study of blood T cells in healthy people across ages. The authors ran a second PCR of roughly 6 to 12 cycles using a sample-barcoded 5' primer and a J-beta primer mix. MiXCR, run by TCRdb on the 5' RACE reads, gives a single entry per CDR3 protein. The table includes about 1.4 million distinct CDR3 sequences, approximately 59% detected once.

The material sequenced was blood. The sequence derives from a man aged 18 to 29 in good health. The chain links TRBV18 to TRBJ2-1; 9 nucleotides agree with TRBD2. In DNA, the CDR3 is TGTGCCAGCTCACCACCAGCGGGGGGATACAATGAGCAGTTCTTC. Translation gives CASSPPAGGYNEQFF.